Listed below are T cell receptor beta chains from one sample, sequenced in a study of identical twins. TCRdb recomputed calls from the 5' RACE reads with MiXCR, one row per CDR3 protein. Of roughly 690,000 distinct CDR3 sequences in the sample, approximately 6.1% are singletons; the top ten hold around 2%. Sequencing used naive T cells sorted from blood. Source of these receptors: a man aged 18 to 30 in good health. Each CDR3 is given with its conserved first and last residue. The D gene is left open where the match is weak. Clone sizes are given selectively: once, few, many, or a class where the clone is expanded.

>-|TRBV20-1|TRBJ1-4|14|few
TGCAGTGCTATGATAGCCCGGGTTGGTGAAAAACTGTTTTTT
CSAMIARVGEKLFF
>-|TRBV20-1|TRBJ2-1|14|few
TGCAGTGCTGCCCCGGGACACTTGATGAATGAGCAGTTCTTC
CSAAPGHLMNEQFF
>-|TRBV13|TRBJ2-1|16|few
TGTGCCAGCAGCTTAGGGGGGGGACCTCTCTACAATGAGCAGTTCTTC
CASSLGGGPLYNEQFF
>-|TRBV11-2|TRBJ1-2|15|few
TGTGCCAGCTCGGTCTCGGGGGGTGCCAACTATGGCTACACCTTC
CASSVSGGANYGYTF
>TRBD1|TRBV12-3/TRBV12-4|TRBJ1-6|13|few
TGTGCCAGCACCGGACAGGGTAATTCACCCCTCCACTTT
CASTGQGNSPLHF
>-|TRBV7-2|TRBJ2-3|14|many
TGTGCCAGCAGCTTTACTTCACAGGGAGATACGCAGTATTTT
CASSFTSQGDTQYF
>TRBD2|TRBV5-4|TRBJ2-3|16|-
TGTGCCAGCAGCTTGCTAGGAGCGGGAGTCGAAGATACGCAGTATTTT
CASSLLGAGVEDTQYF
>-|TRBV10-3|TRBJ2-2|14|-
TGTGCCATCAGAGAGACGGCGAACACCGGGGAGCTGTTTTTT
CAIRETANTGELFF
>-|TRBV19|TRBJ1-1|13|few
TGTGCCAGTAGTAAAAACCCGGGGGCTGAAGCTTTCTTT
CASSKNPGAEAFF
>TRBD2|TRBV7-6|TRBJ2-3|17|-
TGTGCCAGCAGCCAACTGGGACTAGCGGGAGGGTTTGATACGCAGTATTTT
CASSQLGLAGGFDTQYF
>TRBD1|TRBV4-2|TRBJ2-7|13|many
TGTGCCAGCAGCCAAGGGACAGGGACCCTATTGTACTTC
CASSQGTGTLLYF
>-|TRBV29-1|TRBJ2-3|12|-
TGCAGCGTGCGAGGGCTCCTCGAGACGCAGTATTTT
CSVRGLLETQYF
>-|TRBV21-1|TRBJ2-6|19|many
TGTGCCAGCAGCAAAGCGCCTTGGAACAGCCCCTCTGGGGCCAACGTCCTGACTTTC
CASSKAPWNSPSGANVLTF
>TRBD2|TRBV20-1|TRBJ2-3|12|few
TGCAGTGCTTCCGAGCGGGGAGATACGCAGTATTTT
CSASERGDTQYF
>TRBD1|TRBV20-1|TRBJ1-4|16|many
TGCAGTGCTAGCAGGGGGCGCGGGGGTGTTTTTGAAAAACTGTTTTTT
CSASRGRGGVFEKLFF
>-|TRBV29-1|TRBJ1-5|13|few
TGCAGCGTTCGGGACACTCTCAATCAGCCCCAGCATTTT
CSVRDTLNQPQHF
>-|TRBV5-1|TRBJ2-1|13|many
TGCGCCAGCAGCCCCGGCCCTAACAATGAGCAGTTCTTC
CASSPGPNNEQFF
>-|TRBV5-6|TRBJ1-1|12|many
TGTGCCAGCGGGTTCGGGGGCACTGAAGCTTTCTTT
CASGFGGTEAFF
>-|TRBV10-3|TRBJ2-3|15|many
TGTGCCATCAGTGAGTCGCGCGGTAGCACAGATACGCAGTATTTT
CAISESRGSTDTQYF
>-|TRBV12-3/TRBV12-4|TRBJ2-1|15|many
TGTGCCAGCAGCAAGGAGGTTAGCTCCTACAATGAGCAGTTCTTC
CASSKEVSSYNEQFF